This TCR beta chain is from a study of T cell responses to AZD1222 COVID-19 vaccine. Whole-study results and caveats: Repertoires were sampled only after the peak T cell response. Within unmutated variant regions lay the reported targets of nearly half of spike-specific TCRs.

Profiling relied on immunoSEQ multiplex PCR, and the TCRdb table lists in-frame clones only, not all of them. The repertoire has more than 110,000 clones, about 93% of them found once; the top ten carry over 7.5%. As concerns this clone: Antigen unknown.

V lost 1 base, J lost 7 bases, and 11 bases lay in between. The CDR3 is made up of 13 amino acids. Germline V lookup: CDR1 LGHNA, CDR2 YNFKEQ. The clonotype originates from an adult in good health. The chain links TRBV4-2 to TRBJ2-7; tentative D call: TRBD2 (5 bases). The sequencing here drew on peripheral blood, taken on day 0 of AZD1222 vaccination. The CDR3 DNA is TGTGCCAGCAGCCAAGCTCGGGAAACGGAGCAGTACTTC. Translation gives CASSQARETEQYF.